The 10 T cell receptor beta chains presented below share a single source sample, sequenced in a study of tumor-infiltrating lymphocytes in localized non-small cell lung cancer. Some clones are missing from TCRdb's copy, which holds only in-frame ones; the method was immunoSEQ multiplex PCR. The table records 11,000 to 15,000 clones, around 82% of them present only once. Source material: lung tumor tissue. All receptors derive from a human donor with non-small cell lung cancer.

The chain carries TRBV30 and TRBJ2-5; TRBD2 aligns across 13 bases. CDR1 GTSNPN and CDR2 SVGIG come from the germline V gene (reference sequence). This CDR3 has 19 residues. The ends lost 3 bases at V and 7 bases at J; junction bases unmatched: 20. CDR3 amino acids: CAWSAVLGLAGAPPGTQYF. CDR3 sequence (DNA): TGTGCCTGGAGCGCCGTTCTTGGACTAGCGGGGGCCCCTCCCGGGACCCAGTACTTC. Variable domain in full (rest from reference TRBV30 and TRBJ2-5): SQTIHQWPATLVQPVGSPLSLECTVEGTSNPNLYWYRQAAGRGLQLLFYSVGIGQISSEVPQNLSASRPQDRQFILSSKKLLLSDSGFYLCAWSAVLGLAGAPPGTQYFGPGTRLLVL.

This clone was seen a few times. The CDR3 loop reads CASSEDRGDFFSSVHNEQFF. In DNA form, the CDR3 reads TGTGCCAGCAGTGAAGACAGGGGGGATTTTTTCTCCTCCGTCCACAATGAGCAGTTCTTC. The V and J genes are TRBV6-1 and TRBJ2-1; 8 positions match TRBD1. With V trimmed by 1 base and J by 5 bases, 19 bases remained unmatched. The germline CDR1 and CDR2 sequences are MNHNS and SASEGT. The CDR3 has 20 residues.

V and J are TRBV2 and TRBJ2-7, with 11 bases fitting TRBD1. Trimming at V came to 6 bases and at J to 4 bases, leaving 2 bases not matched to a gene. CDR3 length: 13 residues. Germline CDR1 and CDR2: SNHLY and FYNNEI. The CDR3 protein is CASRRDRGYEQYF. The CDR3 DNA sequence: TGTGCCAGCAGGCGGGACAGGGGGTACGAGCAGTACTTC.

The chain combines TRBV30 with TRBJ2-3, with D maybe TRBD1 (6 bases). Looked up from germline, CDR1 is GTSNPN and CDR2 is SVGIG (reference sequence). The CDR3 runs 13 residues. Trimming stripped 1 base from V and 2 bases from J, with 7 bases between. The DNA for the CDR3 is TGTGCCTGGAGTGGGACAGACACAGATACGCAGTATTTT. Translating gives CAWSGTDTDTQYF.

The V call is TRBV5-4, the J call TRBJ2-1, with unresolved D. Trimming stripped 4 bases from V and 4 bases from J, with 9 bases between. CDR1 SGHNT and CDR2 YYREEE come from the germline V gene (reference sequence). There are 13 residues in the CDR3. The CDR3 loop reads CASSGEAYNEQFF. Here the CDR3 DNA reads TGTGCCAGCAGCGGAGAGGCGTACAATGAGCAGTTCTTC.

The rearrangement uses TRBV5-6 and TRBJ1-3; possibly TRBD1 for D (5 bases). V lost 0 bases and J lost 4, with 14 bases in between. CDR1 SGHDT and CDR2 YYEEEE come from the germline V gene. The CDR3 consists of 16 residues. The CDR3 nucleotides read TGTGCCAGCAGCTTGGAATCCTGGGGGGACGGAAACACCATATATTTT. This sequence encodes CASSLESWGDGNTIYF.

The chain uses TRBV10-3 and TRBJ2-3, with 9 nucleotides matching TRBD2. Unmatched junction bases numbered 15, after V lost 10 bases and J lost 4 bases. Germline V gives CDR1 ENHRY, CDR2 SYGVKD. This CDR3 is built from 16 residues. CDR3 in amino acids: CATSGGSPSGADTQYF. The CDR3 DNA sequence: TGTGCCACAAGCGGGGGGTCCCCCAGCGGGGCAGATACGCAGTATTTT.

Note on this clone: A junction end diverges from the germline sequence, so it may reflect a read error. This sequence joins TRBV30 and TRBJ1-1, with a weak D call TRBD1 (6 bases). Germline CDR1 is GTSNPN and CDR2 is SVGIG (reference sequence). The CDR3 totals 11 residues. The CDR3 loop reads CAWSWDTEAFF. In nucleotides, the CDR3 is TGTGCCTGGAGTTGGGACACAGAAGCTTTCTTT.

CDR3 DNA: TGTGCCTGGAGTCCAGGGCCAGATACGCAGTATTTT. Translating it yields CAWSPGPDTQYF. This chain connects TRBV30 to TRBJ2-3; tentatively, D is TRBD1 (5 bases). CDR1 is GTSNPN, CDR2 SVGIG, per germline (reference sequence). Trimming left V 2 bases short and J 4 bases short, with 7 bases between. The CDR3 has 12 amino acids.

This clone was seen a few times. The genes are TRBV5-1 and TRBJ2-1, with 7 bases aligning to TRBD2. Germline lookup yields CDR1 SGHRS and CDR2 YFSETQ. V dropped 6 bases and J dropped 6; count of bases not matched to a gene: 12. The CDR3 consists of 15 residues. CDR3 sequence reads: CASNPDGGGINEQFF. DNA of the CDR3: TGCGCCAGCAATCCGGACGGGGGAGGGATCAATGAGCAGTTCTTC.